Below, 19 T cell receptor beta chains from the same sample are listed, as sequenced in a study of beta chain features in type 1 diabetes (dated by TCRdb to between 2017 and 2018). Overall study outcomes, separate from this receptor: Type 1 diabetes patients showed a moderate but significant shortening of TCRB CDR3 length in all four CD4+ subsets.

No cognate antigen is known for these TCRs. The library was made by the immunoSEQ multiplex PCR assay. The entire amount of isolated RNA was reverse transcribed using the High Capacity cDNA Reverse Transcription Kit, so the sequenced TCRB transcripts were expressed ones. Drawn from immuneACCESS, this table holds only the in-frame rearrangements with V and J called that TCRdb kept. Clones are partly lost; checked studies trace under half to an unresolved V gene and leave the rest unexplained. The sample contains about 260,000 clones, over 20% of them found a single time. The ten largest clones capture about 0.027% of the sample. The material sequenced was naive CD4+ T cells from blood. This sample's cell subset or site label indicates: true naive CD4+ T cells. Source of these receptors: a woman aged 40 to 50 with type 1 diabetes.

About this clone: Distinct nucleotide sequences in the sample also encode this CDR3. The chain has TRBV5-4 and TRBJ2-5; TRBD1 agrees at 9 bases. V lost 4 bases, J lost 1 base, and 2 bases stayed unmatched. This CDR3 is 14 amino acids long. Germline-derived CDR1 and CDR2 are SGHNT and YYREEE (reference sequence). The CDR3, as DNA: TGTGCCAGCAGCCCGGGACAGGGCCAAGAGACCCAGTACTTC. Its protein is CASSPGQGQETQYF.

A few counts support this clone. V and J are TRBV7-2 and TRBJ2-5, with unresolved D. V was clipped by 5 bases and J by 2 bases, with 3 bases between them. The CDR3 runs to 11 residues. Germline V gives CDR1 SGHTA, CDR2 FQGNSA. CDR3 sequence: CASSPQETQYF. The CDR3 bases are TGTGCCAGCAGCCCGCAAGAGACCCAGTACTTC. Full variable domain (missing parts from reference TRBV7-2 and TRBJ2-5): GAGVSQSPSNKVTEKGKDVELRCDPISGHTALYWYRQSLGQGLEFLIYFQGNSAPDKSGLPSDRFSAERTGGSVSTLTIQRTQQEDSAVYLCASSPQETQYFGPGTRLLVL.

The chain recombines TRBV19 with TRBJ2-7; 7 bases line up with TRBD2. V shed 4 bases, J shed 0 bases, and the junction held 3 bases outside the gene matches. There are 14 residues in the CDR3. The V gene's germline CDR1 is LNHDA and CDR2 SQIVND (reference sequence). This chain's CDR3 is CASSTGTTSYEQYF. For the CDR3, the DNA is TGTGCCAGTAGTACCGGGACTACCTCCTACGAGCAGTACTTC.

Turning to this clone: At one end the junction does not follow the germline gene, possibly because of a read error. The chain has TRBV4-1 and TRBJ2-7; 11 bases match TRBD2. Germline V gene sequence: CDR1 MGHRA, CDR2 YSYEKL. The CDR3 runs to 13 residues. The CDR3 loop is CASSQLGLADRNF. As DNA, the CDR3 is TGCGCCAGCAGCCAACTGGGACTAGCGGATCGGAACTTC.

This clone has just one count. J is TRBJ1-1 and V is TRBV7-2; a weak D match, TRBD1 (5 bases). CDR3 length equals 16 residues. Trimming cost V 5 bases and J 0 bases, with 16 bases left between them. The germline CDR1 and CDR2 sequences are SGHTA and FQGNSA. CDR3 amino acids: CASSKDGAVMNTEAFF. The CDR3 nucleotides are TGTGCCAGCAGCAAAGATGGGGCCGTTATGAACACTGAAGCTTTCTTT.

V usage is TRBV6-5 and J usage is TRBJ2-1; 9 bases fit TRBD2. Trimming removed 3 bases from V and 9 bases from J; junction bases left unmatched: 9. The CDR3 length is 15 residues. Germline assignment: CDR1 MNHEY and CDR2 SVGAGI. In nucleotides, the CDR3 is TGTGCCAGCAGTTATAATAGCGGGAGTCTAGGTGAGCAGTTCTTC. This translates into CASSYNSGSLGEQFF.

This chain connects TRBV30 to TRBJ2-3; no definite D call. Germline CDR1 and CDR2: GTSNPN and SVGIG (reference sequence). The CDR3 extends over 13 amino acids. V dropped 8 bases and J dropped 2 bases, with 14 bases sitting between them. The CDR3 sequence is CAVGQVHTDTQYF. The CDR3 DNA reads TGTGCCGTCGGCCAGGTCCACACAGATACGCAGTATTTT.

This clone has a handful of counts. The chain carries TRBV10-3 and TRBJ1-1, with TRBD1 as a possible D gene (5 bases). The CDR3 has 13 residues. Per germline, CDR1 ENHRY and CDR2 SYGVKD. The V and J ends lost 11 bases and 3 bases respectively, with 16 bases between them. CDR3 residues: CAQKPGEDTEAFF. CDR3 sequence (DNA): TGTGCCCAAAAGCCGGGGGAGGACACTGAAGCTTTCTTT.

This clone was counted between two and nine times. The CDR3 DNA reads as TGTGCCAGTGGGAACCGGGACAGGGAGGCAGATACGCAGTATTTT. It is translated as CASGNRDREADTQYF. The chain recombines TRBV9 with TRBJ2-3; 9 positions agree with TRBD1. The V segment lost 8 bases and the J segment 4 bases; nucleotides outside the gene matches: 11. The CDR3 runs 15 residues. CDR1 and CDR2 (germline): SGDLS, YYNGEE.

A few counts support this clone. The rearrangement links TRBV6-6 to TRBJ2-5, with a possible D match to TRBD2 (6 bases). CDR1 and CDR2 from the germline V gene are MNHNY and SVGAGI (reference sequence). Trimming shortened V by 6 bases and J by 0 bases, and 11 bases separated the two germline ends. This CDR3 contains 14 residues. The CDR3: CASRAGQYQETQYF. The DNA of the CDR3 is TGTGCCAGCAGGGCGGGGCAGTACCAAGAGACCCAGTACTTC.

With regard to this clone: The junction and the germline gene differ at one end; a read error may be behind it. Other DNA sequences of this sample code for an identical CDR3. The chain uses TRBV27 and TRBJ2-7, with D tentatively TRBD2 (6 bases). This CDR3 comprises 13 residues. Per the germline V gene, CDR1 is MNHEY and CDR2 is SMNVEV (reference sequence). For the CDR3, the DNA is TGTGCCAGCAGCTTATTGGGGGGATACGAGCAGTACTTC. Its protein is CASSLLGGYEQYF.

About this clone: The same CDR3 is also encoded by other DNA sequences in this sample. The CDR3 bases are TGTGCCAGCAGAGGGGGGGGACGCACAGATACGCAGTATTTT. This encodes CASRGGGRTDTQYF. This rearrangement joins TRBV28 to TRBJ2-3; possible D gene TRBD2, 7 bases. Trimming removed 6 bases from V and 1 base from J, with 11 bases in between. The germline gives CDR1 MDHEN, CDR2 SYDVKM. The CDR3 spans 14 residues.

The chain recombines TRBV29-1 with TRBJ1-1; TRBD1 aligns across 12 bases. CDR1 is SQVTM, CDR2 ANQGSEA, per germline. This CDR3 has 15 amino acids. The junction had 9 bases not matched to a gene; V was cut back by 6 bases and J by 4 bases. The CDR3 bases are TGCAGCGTAGCCGGGACAGGGGGCTTAAGCACTGAAGCTTTCTTT. As protein: CSVAGTGGLSTEAFF.

CDR3 sequence reads: CASKRQAYEQYF. CDR3 coding DNA: TGTGCCAGCAAAAGACAGGCCTACGAGCAGTACTTC. V and J are TRBV6-5 and TRBJ2-7; tentative D call: TRBD1 (6 bases). Trimming took off 7 bases at V and 2 bases at J, with 9 bases between the two ends. Germline V gene lookup returns CDR1 MNHEY and CDR2 SVGAGI. There are 12 residues in the CDR3.

The CDR3: CASTAGRYDGYTF. CDR3 nucleotides: TGTGCCAGCACCGCGGGGAGGTACGATGGCTACACCTTC. The J gene is TRBJ1-2, the V gene TRBV2; D gene ambiguous. The CDR3 is 13 residues long. Trimming removed 7 bases from V and 6 bases from J, with 15 bases in between. CDR1 is SNHLY and CDR2 is FYNNEI in the germline V gene.

This clone showed up just a few times. The V gene is TRBV7-9, the J gene TRBJ2-7; D not resolved. V was shortened by 3 bases and J by 1 base, with 10 bases between the two germline ends. The CDR3 contains 14 residues. Germline V gives CDR1 SEHNR, CDR2 FQNEAQ (reference sequence). CDR3 DNA sequence: TGTGCCAGCAGCTTTAGCAGAACTTCCTACGAGCAGTACTTC. It encodes CASSFSRTSYEQYF.

This clone was observed a few times. This chain links TRBV7-9 with TRBJ1-5; TRBD1 agrees at 7 bases. The length of the CDR3 is 15 residues. Germline values: CDR1 SEHNR, CDR2 FQNEAQ (reference sequence). The V segment lost 6 bases and the J segment 1 base; nucleotides outside the gene matches: 6. This CDR3 reads CASSPTGDSNQPQHF. The CDR3 DNA sequence: TGTGCCAGCAGTCCAACAGGGGACAGCAATCAGCCCCAGCATTTT.

For this clone: The sample holds other DNA sequences that translate to the same CDR3. This chain uses TRBV9 with TRBJ1-4; no reliable D call. This CDR3 region has 16 residues. Germline V gene lookup returns CDR1 SGDLS and CDR2 YYNGEE. The ends were cut back, 0 bases at V and 0 bases at J, with 9 bases in the middle. CDR3 in DNA: TGTGCCAGCAGCGTAGGGACGGGAGCAACTAATGAAAAACTGTTTTTT. This codes for CASSVGTGATNEKLFF.

The genes are TRBV29-1 and TRBJ2-2, with D possibly being TRBD2 (5 bases). The CDR3 is 15 amino acids. Trimming removed 2 bases from V and 0 bases from J, with 10 bases in between. CDR1 SQVTM and CDR2 ANQGSEA come from the germline V gene. The CDR3 loop reads CSVERAVANTGELFF. For the CDR3, the DNA is TGCAGCGTTGAACGAGCGGTCGCGAACACCGGGGAGCTGTTTTTT.